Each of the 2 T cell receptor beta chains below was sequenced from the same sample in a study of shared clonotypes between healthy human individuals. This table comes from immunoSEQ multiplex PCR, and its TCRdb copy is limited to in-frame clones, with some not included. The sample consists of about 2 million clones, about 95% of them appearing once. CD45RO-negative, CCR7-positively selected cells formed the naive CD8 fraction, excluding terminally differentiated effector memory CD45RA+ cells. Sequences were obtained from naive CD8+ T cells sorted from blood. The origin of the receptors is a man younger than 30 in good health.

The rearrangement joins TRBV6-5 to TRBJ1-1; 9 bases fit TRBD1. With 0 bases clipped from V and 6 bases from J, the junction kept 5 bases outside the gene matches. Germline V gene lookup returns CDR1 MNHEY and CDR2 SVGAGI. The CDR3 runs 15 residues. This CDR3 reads CASSYSWGTGSEAFF. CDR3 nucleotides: TGTGCCAGCAGTTACTCGTGGGGGACAGGGTCTGAAGCTTTCTTT.

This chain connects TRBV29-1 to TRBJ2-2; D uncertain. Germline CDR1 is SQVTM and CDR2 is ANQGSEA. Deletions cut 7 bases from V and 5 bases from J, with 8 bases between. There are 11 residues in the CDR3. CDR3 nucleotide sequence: TGCAGCGCGTACGTAACCGGGGAGCTGTTTTTT. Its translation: CSAYVTGELFF.